Shown below are 22 T cell receptor beta chains from a single sample sequenced in a study of blood T cell repertoires in COVID-19. Sequencing was performed with immunoSEQ multiplex PCR; in TCRdb, only in-frame clones are kept and a portion is missing. The sample carries 90,000 to 100,000 clones, approximately 90% recorded once. The sample consisted of peripheral blood. The receptors here all came from a man aged 50 to 60 with acute or convalescent COVID-19.

The chain carries TRBV27 and TRBJ1-4; 8 bases line up with TRBD1. CDR1 and CDR2 (germline): MNHEY, SMNVEV (reference sequence). The CDR3 spans 16 residues. J gave up 8 bases and V 5 bases, and 13 bases lay outside the gene matches. CDR3 coding DNA: TGTGCCAGCAGTGCCGTGGGAGCAGGGGGCAAAGAAAAACTGTTTTTT. Residues: CASSAVGAGGKEKLFF.

This clone was observed a few times. V and J are TRBV28 and TRBJ2-2; possible D gene TRBD1, 5 bases. This CDR3 has 14 residues. Germline V gene sequence: CDR1 MDHEN, CDR2 SYDVKM. Between the trimmed V and J ends, which lost 5 bases and 3 bases, there was a span of 10 bases. CDR3 nucleotide sequence: TGTGCCAGCAGTCCATCAGGGTACACCGGGGAGCTGTTTTTT. It codes for CASSPSGYTGELFF.

The CDR3 sequence: CASSFGDGSYEQYF. The CDR3 DNA reads as TGTGCCAGCAGTTTCGGAGACGGCTCCTACGAGCAGTACTTC. This chain uses TRBV27 with TRBJ2-7; D ambiguous. Trimming stripped 3 bases from V and 0 bases from J, with 9 bases between. From germline, CDR1 is MNHEY and CDR2 SMNVEV (reference sequence). The CDR3 has 14 residues.

The chain is built from TRBV5-1 and TRBJ2-1; 9 bases line up with TRBD1. The CDR3 covers 16 residues. Trimming removed 0 bases from V and 2 bases from J; junction bases left unmatched: 3. CDR1 and CDR2 from the germline V gene are SGHRS and YFSETQ. The CDR3 region is CASSLDGQGPYNEQFF. The CDR3 region has the DNA TGCGCCAGCAGCTTGGATGGACAGGGGCCCTACAATGAGCAGTTCTTC.

This chain uses TRBV9 with TRBJ2-7; 16 positions agree with TRBD2. Germline lookup yields CDR1 SGDLS and CDR2 YYNGEE. V lost 3 bases, J lost 6 bases, and 6 bases stayed unmatched. CDR3 length: 16 residues. CDR3 nucleotides: TGTGCCAGCAGCGCCGGGACTAGCGGGAGGGACGCCGAGCAGTACTTC. Protein product: CASSAGTSGRDAEQYF.

V and J are TRBV5-1 and TRBJ2-3, with D maybe TRBD2 (6 bases). The CDR3 extends over 15 amino acids. Germline V CDR1 and CDR2: SGHRS, YFSETQ. V dropped 4 bases and J dropped 2 bases, with 14 bases sitting between them. As DNA, the CDR3 is TGCGCCAGCAGCCCGTCTAGCGCCGCCACAGATACGCAGTATTTT. Its translation: CASSPSSAATDTQYF.

The chain uses TRBV6-5 and TRBJ1-4; no clear D. V was shortened by 7 bases and J by 8 bases, with 14 bases between the two germline ends. CDR3 size: 13 residues. Germline V gene data show CDR1 as MNHEY and CDR2 as SVGAGI. For the CDR3, the DNA is TGTGCCAGCAAACTAGGGCCTGCCGAAAAACTGTTTTTT. The encoded protein is CASKLGPAEKLFF.

This clone was found a few times. The genes are TRBV30 and TRBJ1-1; D may be TRBD1 (5 bases). Germline V gene sequence: CDR1 GTSNPN, CDR2 SVGIG (reference sequence). This CDR3 is 13 amino acids long. The germline V and J ends were trimmed by 4 bases and 1 base, with 10 bases remaining between them. The CDR3 is CAWNPQGNTEAFF. In DNA form, the CDR3 reads TGTGCCTGGAACCCCCAGGGGAACACTGAAGCTTTCTTT. Looking up the rest from reference TRBV30 and TRBJ1-1 gives the full variable domain: SQTIHQWPATLVQPVGSPLSLECTVEGTSNPNLYWYRQAAGRGLQLLFYSVGIGQISSEVPQNLSASRPQDRQFILSSKKLLLSDSGFYLCAWNPQGNTEAFFGQGTRLTVV.

This clone was observed once. V usage is TRBV18 and J usage is TRBJ2-3; no clear D. Germline CDR1 is KGHSH and CDR2 is LQKENI. Trimming shortened V by 0 bases and J by 7 bases, and 5 bases separated the two germline ends. CDR3 length equals 12 residues. The CDR3, as DNA: TGTGCCAGCTCACCACCGACATATACGCAGTATTTT. Translating it yields CASSPPTYTQYF.

The chain has TRBV5-6 and TRBJ2-5; D not resolved. V was cut by 4 bases and J by 5 bases, with 21 bases left in between. The V gene's germline CDR1 is SGHDT and CDR2 YYEEEE. This CDR3 comprises 16 residues. CDR3 sequence (DNA): TGTGCCAGCAGCCACATGCTGTCCCTAGTGGAGGAGACCCAGTACTTC. Amino acid sequence: CASSHMLSLVEETQYF.

The chain employs TRBV3-1 (or the pseudogene TRBV3-2) and TRBJ2-5; D perhaps matches TRBD1 (5 bases). There are 15 residues in the CDR3. V shed 7 bases and J shed 4 bases, with 19 bases lying between them. Germline lookup yields CDR1 LGHDT and CDR2 YNNKEL (reference sequence). CDR3 in DNA: TGTGCCAGCACCGCAAATTTATTCAGGGCAGAGACCCAGTACTTC. It translates to CASTANLFRAETQYF.

V usage is TRBV7-2 and J usage is TRBJ2-7; 7 bases agree with TRBD2. The CDR3 consists of 15 residues. Germline CDR1 reads SGHTA; CDR2 reads FQGNSA. The J segment lost 6 bases and the V segment lost 2 bases, leaving 10 bases of the junction unmatched. CDR3 sequence: CASSLFVGGGSEQYF. CDR3 bases: TGTGCCAGCAGCTTATTCGTCGGCGGCGGGAGCGAGCAGTACTTC. Using reference TRBV7-2 and TRBJ2-7 for the parts outside the CDR3, the full variable domain is GAGVSQSPSNKVTEKGKDVELRCDPISGHTALYWYRQSLGQGLEFLIYFQGNSAPDKSGLPSDRFSAERTGGSVSTLTIQRTQQEDSAVYLCASSLFVGGGSEQYFGPGTRLTVT.

The chain employs TRBV7-8 and TRBJ2-1; D not resolved. The CDR3 loop spans 13 amino acids. Germline CDR1 is SGHVS and CDR2 is FQNEAQ. Trimming left V 1 base short and J 12 bases short, with 13 bases between. The CDR3 DNA is TGTGCCAGCAGCTTAGAAGTCTGGGCTGGGCAGTTCTTC. As protein: CASSLEVWAGQFF.

The CDR3 sequence: CASSVRGRVSTGELFF. The CDR3 region has the DNA TGTGCCAGCAGCGTCCGCGGGAGGGTTTCCACCGGGGAGCTGTTTTTT. This chain links TRBV9 with TRBJ2-2; 9 bases fit TRBD2. Losses at the gene ends were 2 bases for V and 4 bases for J; bases not matched to a gene: 6. This CDR3 is built from 16 residues. In germline, CDR1 is SGDLS, CDR2 YYNGEE.

This clone was observed once. The chain uses TRBV25-1 and TRBJ1-2; D is unresolved. The CDR3 spans 14 residues. Trimming stripped 6 bases from V and 1 base from J, with 12 bases between. Germline CDR1 is MGHDK and CDR2 is SYGVNS. The CDR3 spells CASRLATDNYGYTF. The CDR3 coding sequence is TGTGCCAGCAGACTAGCGACGGATAACTATGGCTACACCTTC.

V usage is TRBV9 and J usage is TRBJ1-1; D is ambiguous. Trimming cost V 4 bases and J 0 bases, with 13 bases left between them. Per the germline V gene, CDR1 is SGDLS and CDR2 is YYNGEE. There are 15 residues in the CDR3. The CDR3, as DNA: TGTGCCAGCAGCCCTGGTCAGGCCCTGAACACTGAAGCTTTCTTT. Its protein product is CASSPGQALNTEAFF.

This chain links TRBV19 with TRBJ2-2, with 9 bases fitting TRBD1. Germline lookup yields CDR1 LNHDA and CDR2 SQIVND (reference sequence). This CDR3 is 15 amino acids long. V lost 6 bases, J lost 5 bases, and 7 bases stayed unmatched. This chain's CDR3 is CASSKDRGGTGELFF. CDR3 DNA sequence: TGTGCCAGTAGCAAGGACAGGGGAGGGACCGGGGAGCTGTTTTTT.

This clone has a single count. The chain is built from TRBV6-5 and TRBJ1-5; 8 nucleotides match TRBD1. Germline V gene data show CDR1 as MNHEY and CDR2 as SVGAGI. This CDR3 is built from 15 residues. Trimming removed 7 bases from V and 2 bases from J; junction bases left unmatched: 7. The CDR3 bases are TGTGCCAGCACCTCAGGGGGCAGGGGCAATCAGCCCCAGCATTTT. Its protein is CASTSGGRGNQPQHF.

This sequence joins TRBV5-4 and TRBJ2-5; D is unclear. The CDR3 is made up of 14 amino acids. CDR1 SGHNT and CDR2 YYREEE come from the germline V gene (reference sequence). Deletions cut 3 bases from V and 0 bases from J, with 9 bases between. This chain's CDR3 is CASSSTEYQETQYF. CDR3 coding DNA: TGTGCCAGCAGCTCTACGGAGTACCAAGAGACCCAGTACTTC.

The rearrangement links TRBV19 to TRBJ1-3; 7 positions match TRBD1. This CDR3 region has 14 residues. After removal of 6 bases from V and 5 bases from J, the junction contained 7 bases not matched to a gene. The V gene's germline CDR1 is LNHDA and CDR2 SQIVND (reference sequence). This CDR3 is CASSKTGIRNTIYF. As DNA, the CDR3 is TGTGCCAGTAGCAAGACAGGGATACGAAACACCATATATTTT. Full variable domain (outside the CDR3, taken from reference TRBV19 and TRBJ1-3): DGGITQSPKYLFRKEGQNVTLSCEQNLNHDAMYWYRQDPGQGLRLIYYSQIVNDFQKGDIAEGYSVSREKKESFPLTVTSAQKNPTAFYLCASSKTGIRNTIYFGEGSWLTVV.

The rearrangement uses TRBV25-1 and TRBJ1-1; D perhaps matches TRBD1 (6 bases). V dropped 3 bases and J dropped 6 bases, with 11 bases sitting between them. The CDR3 totals 13 residues. Germline V lookup: CDR1 MGHDK, CDR2 SYGVNS. This CDR3 reads CASSEGAGAEAFF. The CDR3 DNA follows: TGTGCCAGCAGTGAGGGGGCTGGGGCTGAAGCTTTCTTT. Full variable domain (rest looked up from reference TRBV25-1 and TRBJ1-1): EADIYQTPRYLVIGTGKKITLECSQTMGHDKMYWYQQDPGMELHLIHYSYGVNSTEKGDLSSESTVSRIRTEHFPLTLESARPSHTSQYLCASSEGAGAEAFFGQGTRLTVV.

The CDR3 DNA reads as TGTGCCAGCAGTTTCCCGACAGGTACTAAGAACACTGAAGCTTTCTTT. It yields the protein CASSFPTGTKNTEAFF. This chain joins TRBV6-2 or TRBV6-3 and TRBJ1-1; weak D call: TRBD1 (6 bases). Trimming removed 4 bases at V and 1 base at J, with 16 bases between. The CDR3 runs to 16 residues. Germline CDR1 is MNHEY and CDR2 is SVGEGT.